This T cell receptor beta chain was identified during a study of blood T cell repertoires in COVID-19. Everyone who took part was about 18 to 90 years old, and they came from roughly 25 US areas. This clone was counted between two and nine times. Germline CDR1 and CDR2: LNHDA and SQIVND (reference sequence). Trimming cost V 1 base and J 0 bases, with 6 bases left between them. The CDR3 extends over 15 amino acids. Produced via immunoSEQ multiplex PCR; TCRdb's table is partial and in-frame only. This table holds 140,000 or so clones, around four fifths found once. The sequencing input was PBMCs or T cells enriched from blood (not recorded which). This clonotype was obtained from a woman aged 40-49 years who had recovered from COVID-19. The chain links TRBV19 to TRBJ1-4, with D unresolved. The CDR3 coding sequence is TGTGCCAGTAGTATAGTCCGGGCAACTAATGAAAAACTGTTTTTT. It specifies CASSIVRATNEKLFF.